Listed below are T cell receptor beta chains from one sample, sequenced in a study of vaccination effects on CD4 cells after COVID-19. Clones were read by immunoSEQ multiplex PCR, and TCRdb kept only the in-frame ones, dropping some. The sample consists of more than 25,000 clones, 80% to 85% of them appearing once. No cognate antigen is known for these TCRs. The material was CD4+ T cells from PBMCs cultured with SARS-CoV-2 spike peptides, obtained after COVID-19 vaccination. The receptors shown here come from a human donor who received a COVID-19 vaccine. Some clones in this sample may be carry-over from other donors' samples. Both conserved end residues are part of each CDR3. D genes are given only for firm matches. Size values are once, few and many counts, or a class for expanded clones, and some rows have none.

clone_size	cdr3_length	v_call	d_call	j_call	cdr3_aa	cdr3_nt
NA	14	TRBV9	NA	TRBJ1-2	CASSVSGFDYGYTF	TGTGCCAGCAGCGTGTCGGGGTTCGACTATGGCTACACCTTC
NA	13	TRBV6-5	NA	TRBJ1-2	CASSPKKGGGYTF	TGTGCCAGCAGTCCAAAAAAGGGGGGGGGCTACACCTTC
NA	15	TRBV7-2	NA	TRBJ2-5	CASSLAAGTQETQYF	TGTGCCAGCAGCTTAGCTGCAGGAACACAAGAGACCCAGTACTTC
NA	14	TRBV2	TRBD2	TRBJ2-3	CASSGLAGTDTQYF	TGTGCCAGCAGCGGACTAGCGGGCACAGATACGCAGTATTTT
few	15	TRBV19	TRBD2	TRBJ2-2	CASSELAGGTGELFF	TGTGCCAGTAGTGAACTAGCGGGGGGTACCGGGGAGCTGTTTTTT
NA	16	TRBV7-2	NA	TRBJ2-2	CASSSTEQVNTGELFF	TGTGCCAGCAGCTCCACTGAGCAGGTGAACACCGGGGAGCTGTTTTTT
NA	15	TRBV7-9	NA	TRBJ1-4	CASSRGGTDEEKLFF	TGTGCCAGCAGCCGGGGGGGGACGGATGAAGAAAAACTGTTTTTT
NA	13	TRBV14	NA	TRBJ1-1	CASQATGGTEAFF	TGTGCCAGCCAGGCGACGGGGGGAACTGAAGCTTTCTTT
NA	15	TRBV5-1	NA	TRBJ2-3	CASTSQNGRADTQYF	TGCGCCAGCACTTCGCAAAATGGACGGGCAGATACGCAGTATTTT
NA	14	TRBV2	TRBD1	TRBJ1-5	CASGQGVGNQPQHF	TGTGCCAGCGGACAGGGGGTTGGCAATCAGCCCCAGCATTTT
NA	13	TRBV15	NA	TRBJ1-5	CATSREGPQPQHF	TGTGCCACCAGCAGAGAGGGCCCGCAGCCCCAGCATTTT
NA	14	TRBV25-1	TRBD1	TRBJ1-6	CASSNTGGGPPLHF	TGTGCCAGCAGTAACACAGGGGGCGGGCCACCCCTCCACTTT
NA	16	TRBV18	TRBD2	TRBJ2-3	CASSLRTSGGPDTQYF	TGTGCCAGCTCACTTCGGACTAGCGGGGGCCCAGATACGCAGTATTTT
NA	12	TRBV6-5	NA	TRBJ2-3	CASSRQEDTQYF	TGTGCCAGCAGTCGACAGGAGGATACGCAGTATTTT
once	15	TRBV6-4	TRBD1	TRBJ2-1	CASNPTGGRLGEQFF	TGTGCCAGCAACCCGACAGGGGGCCGATTGGGTGAGCAGTTCTTC
NA	16	TRBV21-1	NA	TRBJ1-2	CASTPGQGRTNYGYTF	TGTGCCAGCACCCCCGGACAGGGCCGAACTAACTATGGCTACACCTTC
NA	18	TRBV5-6	TRBD1	TRBJ1-5	CASSLGGRGRPGNQPQHF	TGTGCCAGCAGCTTAGGGGGCAGGGGGCGCCCCGGCAATCAGCCCCAGCATTTT
NA	15	TRBV7-3	NA	TRBJ2-5	CASSEQGARKETQYF	TGTGCCAGCAGCGAGCAAGGGGCCCGGAAAGAGACCCAGTACTTC
NA	17	TRBV5-1	NA	TRBJ2-6	CASSSRGPISGANVLTF	TGCGCCAGCAGCTCAAGGGGCCCCATCTCTGGGGCCAACGTCCTGACTTTC
few	15	TRBV6-5	TRBD1	TRBJ1-5	CASSSIAGRQGIQHF	TGTGCCAGCAGTTCTATCGCCGGGAGACAGGGAATTCAGCATTTT
NA	15	TRBV5-1	TRBD1	TRBJ2-3	CASNLATGGTDTQYF	TGCGCCAGCAACCTTGCGACAGGGGGAACGGATACGCAGTATTTT
NA	13	TRBV30	NA	TRBJ1-5	CAWSVSSNQPQHF	TGTGCCTGGAGTGTAAGTAGCAATCAGCCCCAGCATTTT
few	16	TRBV19	TRBD1	TRBJ1-1	CASRSGTQGSNTEAFF	TGTGCCAGTAGATCCGGGACACAGGGGTCGAACACTGAAGCTTTCTTT
NA	14	TRBV5-1	NA	TRBJ1-1	CASSPGTGATEAFF	TGCGCCAGCAGCCCTGGTACGGGGGCCACTGAAGCTTTCTTT
NA	14	TRBV6-5	NA	TRBJ1-2	CASSYSYRGYGYTF	TGTGCCAGCAGTTACTCTTATAGGGGCTATGGCTACACCTTC
NA	14	TRBV24-1	NA	TRBJ2-3	CATSDGRRTDTQYF	TGTGCCACCAGTGATGGAAGGCGCACAGATACGCAGTATTTT
once	15	TRBV11-1	NA	TRBJ2-1	CASSPGGDSYNEQFF	TGTGCCAGCAGCCCAGGCGGGGACTCCTACAATGAGCAGTTCTTC
NA	16	TRBV4-1	TRBD1	TRBJ1-4	CASSQDRDSLNEKLFF	TGCGCCAGCAGCCAAGACAGGGACAGTCTTAATGAAAAACTGTTTTTT
NA	15	TRBV5-8	TRBD2	TRBJ2-1	CASSLAGLAGRRGFF	TGTGCCAGCAGCTTGGCCGGGCTAGCGGGGCGACGAGGGTTCTTC